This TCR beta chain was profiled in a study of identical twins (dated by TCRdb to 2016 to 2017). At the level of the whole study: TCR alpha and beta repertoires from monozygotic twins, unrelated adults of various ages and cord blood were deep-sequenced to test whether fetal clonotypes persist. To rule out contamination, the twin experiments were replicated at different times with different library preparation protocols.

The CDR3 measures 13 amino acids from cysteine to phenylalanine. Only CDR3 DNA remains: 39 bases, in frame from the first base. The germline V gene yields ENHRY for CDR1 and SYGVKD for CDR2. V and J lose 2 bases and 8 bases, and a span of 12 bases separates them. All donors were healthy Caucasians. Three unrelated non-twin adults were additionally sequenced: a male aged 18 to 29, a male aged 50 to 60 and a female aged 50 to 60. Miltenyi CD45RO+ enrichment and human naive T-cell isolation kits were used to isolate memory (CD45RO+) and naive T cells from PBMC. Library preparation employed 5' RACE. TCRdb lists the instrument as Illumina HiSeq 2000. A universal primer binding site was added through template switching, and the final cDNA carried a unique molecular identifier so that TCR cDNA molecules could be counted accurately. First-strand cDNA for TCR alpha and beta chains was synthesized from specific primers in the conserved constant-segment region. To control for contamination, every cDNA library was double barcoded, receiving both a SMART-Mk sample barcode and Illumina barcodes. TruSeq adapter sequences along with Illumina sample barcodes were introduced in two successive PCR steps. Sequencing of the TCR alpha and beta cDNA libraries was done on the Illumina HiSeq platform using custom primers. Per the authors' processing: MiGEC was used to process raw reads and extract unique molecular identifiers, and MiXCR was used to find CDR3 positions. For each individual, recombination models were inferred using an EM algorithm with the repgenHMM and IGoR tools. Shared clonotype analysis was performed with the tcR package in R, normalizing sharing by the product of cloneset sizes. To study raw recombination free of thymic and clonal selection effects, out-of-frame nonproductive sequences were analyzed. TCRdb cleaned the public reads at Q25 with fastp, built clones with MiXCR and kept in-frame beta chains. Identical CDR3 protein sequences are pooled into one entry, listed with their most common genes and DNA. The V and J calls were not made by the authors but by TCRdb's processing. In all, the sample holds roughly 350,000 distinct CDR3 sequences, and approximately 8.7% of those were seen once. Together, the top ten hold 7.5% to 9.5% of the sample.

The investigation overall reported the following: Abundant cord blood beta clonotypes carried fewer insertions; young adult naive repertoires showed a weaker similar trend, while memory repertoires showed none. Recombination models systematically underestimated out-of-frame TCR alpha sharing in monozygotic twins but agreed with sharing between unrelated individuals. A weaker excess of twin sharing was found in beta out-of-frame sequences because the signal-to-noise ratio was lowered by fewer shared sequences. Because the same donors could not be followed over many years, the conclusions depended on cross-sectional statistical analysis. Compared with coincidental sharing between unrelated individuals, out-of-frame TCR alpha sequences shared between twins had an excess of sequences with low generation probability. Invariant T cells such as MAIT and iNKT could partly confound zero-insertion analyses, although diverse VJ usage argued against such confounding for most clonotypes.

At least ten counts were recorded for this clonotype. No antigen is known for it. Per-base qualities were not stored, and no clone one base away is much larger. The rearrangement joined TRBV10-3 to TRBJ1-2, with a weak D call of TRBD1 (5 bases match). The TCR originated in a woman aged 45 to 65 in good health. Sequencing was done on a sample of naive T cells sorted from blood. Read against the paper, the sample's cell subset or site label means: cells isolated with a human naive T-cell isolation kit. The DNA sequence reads TGTGCCATCAGTGAGACTCCCCAGGGCGGCTACACCTTC. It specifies CAISETPQGGYTF.